The 18 T cell receptor beta chains reported below all come from one sample, sequenced in a study of cytomegalovirus exposure and HLA in healthy donors. The primer mix had 60 Vbeta and 13 Jbeta primers. The method was immunoSEQ multiplex PCR; TCRdb's version includes in-frame clones alone and lacks a portion of them. The sample yields around 150,000 clones, around 74% seen once. Sequences were obtained from PBMCs. The source of these receptors is a man in his forties or fifties in good health and CMV-seropositive.

This chain links TRBV28 with TRBJ1-5, with TRBD1 as a possible D gene (5 bases). Germline loops: CDR1 MDHEN, CDR2 SYDVKM. Trimming cost V 0 bases and J 4 bases, with 25 bases left between them. This CDR3 is built from 20 residues. The CDR3 is CASSLWSPGGALSDNQPQHF. CDR3 nucleotide sequence: TGTGCCAGCAGTTTATGGAGCCCGGGGGGAGCCCTCTCAGATAATCAGCCCCAGCATTTT.

Points on this clone: A junction boundary mismatches the germline segment, possibly from a read error. The chain recombines TRBV6-6 with TRBJ1-2; no firm D call. Germline CDR1 and CDR2: MNHNY and SVGAGI (reference sequence). CDR3 length equals 14 residues. The CDR3 nucleotides read TGTGCCAACAGTTACTCGGAGGAAGGCTATGGCTACACCTTC. It translates to CANSYSEEGYGYTF.

The V and J genes are TRBV28 and TRBJ1-1; no firm D call. This CDR3 contains 13 residues. CDR1 is MDHEN, CDR2 SYDVKM, per germline. The CDR3 coding sequence is TGTGTCTCGACCAGGTATTCAGGCACTGAAGCTTTCTTT. Protein sequence: CVSTRYSGTEAFF.

V and J are TRBV6-4 and TRBJ1-4, with D tentatively TRBD1 (5 bases). Trimming removed 0 bases at V and 6 bases at J, with 11 bases between. The CDR3 length is 15 residues. In germline, CDR1 is MRHNA, CDR2 SNTAGT. CDR3 region: CASSDSQPGHEKLFF. Written as DNA, the CDR3 is TGTGCCAGCAGTGACTCTCAACCAGGGCATGAAAAACTGTTTTTT.

Notes on this clone: Germline is not matched at one junction end, which may reflect a read error. The chain combines TRBV4-1 with TRBJ2-1, with TRBD2 matching 14 bases. The CDR3 is 17 residues long. Per germline, CDR1 MGHRA and CDR2 YSYEKL. This CDR3 is CASSQGAGTSGRNEQFF. CDR3 coding DNA: TGCGCCAGCAGTCAAGGTGCGGGGACTAGCGGGAGAAATGAGCAGTTCTTC.

The chain couples TRBV6-5 to TRBJ2-7; weak D call: TRBD1 (6 bases). The CDR3 extends over 15 amino acids. Germline loops: CDR1 MNHEY, CDR2 SVGAGI. Trimming cost V 2 bases and J 5 bases, with 16 bases left between them. CDR3 sequence reads: CASSYGAQGWDEQYF. The CDR3 DNA is TGTGCCAGCAGTTACGGTGCACAGGGATGGGACGAGCAGTACTTC.

J is TRBJ2-2 and V is TRBV10-3; 9 bases agree with TRBD2. V lost 4 bases, J lost 3 bases, and 3 bases stayed unmatched. CDR1 is ENHRY, CDR2 SYGVKD, per germline. There are 15 residues in the CDR3. The CDR3 sequence: CAISGTSEDTGELFF. The CDR3 DNA is TGTGCCATCAGTGGGACTAGCGAAGACACCGGGGAGCTGTTTTTT.

CDR3 loop: CASSRGGSYNEQFF. CDR3 bases: TGCGCCAGCAGCCGAGGAGGTTCCTACAATGAGCAGTTCTTC. This rearrangement joins TRBV4-1 to TRBJ2-1; the D gene is possibly TRBD2 (5 bases). Germline CDR1 and CDR2: MGHRA and YSYEKL. This CDR3 is built from 14 residues. Trimming removed 4 bases at V and 1 base at J, with 8 bases between.

V gene TRBV15 combines with J gene TRBJ2-1; 9 positions match TRBD2. CDR3 size: 14 residues. Germline values: CDR1 LNHNV, CDR2 YYDKDF (reference sequence). V lost 7 bases and J lost 4; bases outside the gene matches: 5. The CDR3 DNA reads as TGTGCCACCAAGGTTGCGGGAGGGTACAATGAGCAGTTCTTC. Translating gives CATKVAGGYNEQFF. The full variable domain, rest sourced from reference TRBV15 and TRBJ2-1, is DAMVIQNPRYQVTQFGKPVTLSCSQTLNHNVMYWYQQKSSQAPKLLFHYYDKDFNNEADTPDNFQSRRPNTSFCFLDIRSPGLGDTAMYLCATKVAGGYNEQFFGPGTRLTVL.

This clone was detected once. The chain combines TRBV19 with TRBJ2-7; TRBD2 matches at 13 bases. The CDR3 runs to 15 residues. The V gene end was trimmed by 3 bases and the J gene end by 3 bases; junction bases not matched to a gene: 2. Germline V lookup: CDR1 LNHDA, CDR2 SQIVND (reference sequence). CDR3 coding DNA: TGTGCCAGTAGTATGGGACTAGCGGGAAGCTACGAGCAGTACTTC. The encoded protein is CASSMGLAGSYEQYF.

V is TRBV4-1 and J is TRBJ2-7; 10 nucleotides align to TRBD2. The CDR3 runs to 14 residues. Germline V lookup: CDR1 MGHRA, CDR2 YSYEKL. Trimming at V came to 8 bases and at J to 6 bases, leaving 10 bases not matched to a gene. The CDR3 coding sequence is TGCGCCAGCGGCGCTCTAGCGGGAGCTGTCGAGCAGTACTTC. Its protein product is CASGALAGAVEQYF.

The chain employs TRBV6-5 and TRBJ2-7, with a possible D match to TRBD2 (6 bases). This CDR3 comprises 13 residues. In germline, CDR1 is MNHEY, CDR2 SVGAGI. V dropped 5 bases and J dropped 2 bases, with 10 bases sitting between them. The CDR3 coding sequence is TGTGCCAGCAGTGCGGGAAATACCTACGAGCAGTACTTC. It codes for CASSAGNTYEQYF.

Of note for this clone: One junction end does not reproduce the germline sequence, and a read error may be involved. The chain recombines TRBV7-3 with TRBJ2-5; 8 nucleotides agree with TRBD2. Germline assignment: CDR1 SGHTA and CDR2 FQGTGA. The CDR3 is 15 residues long. As DNA, the CDR3 is TGTGCCAGCAGCTTAACCGGGGGGGAAATAGCTCGCCCCCACTTC. It specifies CASSLTGGEIARPHF.

In its sample, this clone was seen once. The gene calls are TRBV6-6 and TRBJ1-4; weak D call: TRBD1 (5 bases). V lost 6 bases and J lost 5, with 16 bases in between. This CDR3 region has 15 residues. Germline CDR1 and CDR2: MNHNY and SVGAGI (reference sequence). CDR3 sequence reads: CASSYAAGLNEKLFF. The CDR3 DNA sequence: TGTGCCAGCAGCTACGCAGCAGGGTTGAATGAAAAACTGTTTTTT.

This sequence joins TRBV27 and TRBJ2-1, with 8 bases identical to TRBD1. The CDR3 extends over 16 amino acids. Per the germline V gene, CDR1 is MNHEY and CDR2 is SMNVEV (reference sequence). With V trimmed by 6 bases and J by 9 bases, 16 bases remained unmatched. The CDR3 DNA reads TGTGCCAGCAGCCCTAGCGTCAGGGGGCTAATGACTGAGCAGTTCTTC. Amino acid sequence: CASSPSVRGLMTEQFF.

A remark on this clone: Within the sample, other DNA sequences also encode this same CDR3. The CDR3 loop is CATSRDRGYEQYF. DNA for the CDR3: TGTGCCACCAGCAGAGACAGGGGCTACGAGCAGTACTTC. V is TRBV15 and J is TRBJ2-7; tentative D call: TRBD1 (6 bases). Germline CDR1 reads LNHNV; CDR2 reads YYDKDF (reference sequence). The V end lost 0 bases, the J end lost 3 bases, and 6 bases lay between the germline ends. CDR3 length: 13 amino acids.

This chain links TRBV2 with TRBJ1-1, with TRBD1 identical over 7 bases. The ends lost 5 bases at V and 2 bases at J; junction bases unmatched: 2. The germline V gene has CDR1 SNHLY and CDR2 FYNNEI. There are 13 residues in the CDR3. The chain's CDR3 is CASSRQGNTEAFF. CDR3 sequence (DNA): TGTGCCAGCAGTCGACAGGGAAACACTGAAGCTTTCTTT.

This clone was detected a few times. CDR3 sequence (DNA): TGTGCCAGCAGCTTAGCGCGCATGAACAGCTATGGCTACACCTTC. It encodes CASSLARMNSYGYTF. The V gene is TRBV7-8, the J gene TRBJ1-2; D unclear. From germline, CDR1 is SGHVS and CDR2 FQNEAQ. The CDR3 has 15 residues. Trimming removed 0 bases from V and 4 bases from J, with 12 bases in between. The complete variable domain, with remaining parts taken from reference TRBV7-8 and TRBJ1-2, reads GAGVSQSPRYKVAKRGQDVALRCDPISGHVSLFWYQQALGQGPEFLTYFQNEAQLDKSGLPSDRFFAERPEGSVSTLKIQRTQQEDSAVYLCASSLARMNSYGYTFGSGTRLTVV.